The 18 T cell receptor beta chains listed next were all sequenced from one sample in a study of blood T cell repertoires in COVID-19. Only in-frame clones appear in the TCRdb table, and some are missing; sequencing was by immunoSEQ multiplex PCR. The repertoire consists of over 200,000 clones, with 75% to 85% occurring once and the leading ten covering around a tenth. The specimen sequenced was PBMCs or T cells enriched from blood (not recorded which). The source of these receptors is a man in his forties who had recovered from COVID-19.

The chain joins TRBV11-1 to TRBJ2-1, with D maybe TRBD2 (6 bases). CDR3 length equals 16 residues. Trimming removed 1 base at V and 3 bases at J, with 13 bases between. CDR1 is SGHAT and CDR2 is FQDESV in the germline V gene (reference sequence). This chain's CDR3 is CASSLGQGLFYNEQFF. For the CDR3, the DNA is TGTGCCAGCAGCTTAGGTCAGGGACTGTTCTACAATGAGCAGTTCTTC. Variable domain in full (rest from reference TRBV11-1 and TRBJ2-1): EAEVAQSPRYKITEKSQAVAFWCDPISGHATLYWYRQILGQGPELLVQFQDESVVDDSQLPKDRFSAERLKGVDSTLKIQPAELGDSAMYLCASSLGQGLFYNEQFFGPGTRLTVL.

The V and J genes are TRBV5-1 and TRBJ1-6; TRBD1 matches 8 bases. V lost 6 bases to trimming and J lost 7 bases; unmatched junction nucleotides: 6. Germline values: CDR1 SGHRS, CDR2 YFSETQ. This CDR3 is 14 amino acids long. The CDR3 loop is CASKLTGVNSPLHF. In DNA form, the CDR3 reads TGCGCCAGCAAGTTGACAGGGGTAAATTCACCCCTCCACTTT.

The rearrangement links TRBV7-8 to TRBJ2-1, with 8 bases that match TRBD2. Germline CDR1 and CDR2: SGHVS and FQNEAQ. The CDR3 runs 18 residues. Trimming at V came to 2 bases and at J to 7 bases, leaving 16 bases not matched to a gene. The DNA for the CDR3 is TGTGCCAGCAGCTTAAGGCTAAGGGTGGCGGGAGGAGGGAATGAGCAGTTCTTC. Protein: CASSLRLRVAGGGNEQFF. The complete variable domain, with remaining parts taken from reference TRBV7-8 and TRBJ2-1, reads GAGVSQSPRYKVAKRGQDVALRCDPISGHVSLFWYQQALGQGPEFLTYFQNEAQLDKSGLPSDRFFAERPEGSVSTLKIQRTQQEDSAVYLCASSLRLRVAGGGNEQFFGPGTRLTVL.

The chain couples TRBV3-1 (or the pseudogene TRBV3-2) to TRBJ2-1; 11 nucleotides match TRBD2. V shed 0 bases and J 7 bases; nucleotides not matched to a gene: 5. The CDR3 runs 16 residues. Germline CDR1 reads LGHDT; CDR2 reads YNNKEL (reference sequence). In nucleotides, the CDR3 is TGTGCCAGCAGCCAAGATGGTAGCGGGAGGGGGAATGAGCAGTTCTTC. Protein: CASSQDGSGRGNEQFF.

The genes are TRBV6-2 or TRBV6-3 and TRBJ2-7; tentatively, D is TRBD2 (6 bases). The V and J ends lost 5 bases and 1 base respectively, with 21 bases between them. The CDR3 length is 17 residues. Germline lookup yields CDR1 MNHEY and CDR2 SVGEGT. The CDR3 region is CASSLSGRDPLSYEQYF. DNA of the CDR3: TGTGCCAGCAGTCTATCAGGGCGGGATCCCCTATCCTACGAGCAGTACTTC.

V gene TRBV2 combines with J gene TRBJ2-7; 10 bases align to TRBD1. V dropped 7 bases and J dropped 6; count of bases not matched to a gene: 3. From germline, CDR1 is SNHLY and CDR2 FYNNEI. The CDR3 has 12 residues. The CDR3 bases are TGTGCCAGCACCCGGGACAGGGGCGAGCAGTACTTC. Translated: CASTRDRGEQYF.

The chain uses TRBV19 and TRBJ1-2, with a weak D call TRBD1 (5 bases). Deletions cut 6 bases from V and 8 bases from J, with 10 bases between. The CDR3 consists of 11 residues. Germline CDR1 reads LNHDA; CDR2 reads SQIVND (reference sequence). CDR3 nucleotide sequence: TGTGCCAGTAGCCAGGGTCGAGGCTACACCTTC. Translation gives CASSQGRGYTF.

This clone was counted a single time. The chain has TRBV4-1 and TRBJ2-7; TRBD1 agrees at 8 bases. Germline lookup yields CDR1 MGHRA and CDR2 YSYEKL. The V gene end was trimmed by 4 bases and the J gene end by 11 bases; junction bases not matched to a gene: 10. The CDR3 has 13 residues. CDR3: CASSLGQAREKYF. In DNA form, the CDR3 reads TGCGCCAGCAGCCTGGGACAGGCCCGCGAAAAGTACTTC.

The chain uses TRBV30 and TRBJ1-6; D is unclear. The CDR3 totals 15 residues. The germline V gene encodes CDR1 GTSNPN and CDR2 SVGIG (reference sequence). V dropped 2 bases and J dropped 0 bases, with 8 bases sitting between them. The CDR3 protein is CAWSRVGSYNSPLHF. CDR3 DNA: TGTGCCTGGAGTCGGGTGGGCTCCTATAATTCACCCCTCCACTTT.

A remark on this clone: Other DNA sequences in the same sample also yield this CDR3. V and J are TRBV5-1 and TRBJ1-1, with 7 nucleotides matching TRBD1. Germline V gene data show CDR1 as SGHRS and CDR2 as YFSETQ. CDR3 length: 15 residues. V gave up 0 bases and J gave up 0 bases; unmatched junction bases: 2. The CDR3 DNA reads as TGCGCCAGCAGCTTGGGTGGGACAGTGAACACTGAAGCTTTCTTT. As protein: CASSLGGTVNTEAFF.

The CDR3 sequence: CASSLALSDSYNEQFF. The CDR3 DNA sequence: TGCGCCAGCAGCTTGGCCTTATCGGACAGTTACAATGAGCAGTTCTTC. This chain joins TRBV5-1 and TRBJ2-1; perhaps TRBD1 as D (6 bases). Germline V lookup: CDR1 SGHRS, CDR2 YFSETQ. This CDR3 contains 16 residues. The V and J ends lost 0 bases and 4 bases respectively, with 14 bases between them.

J is TRBJ1-2 and V is TRBV3-1 (or the pseudogene TRBV3-2); the D is unclear. The germline gives CDR1 LGHDT, CDR2 YNNKEL (reference sequence). The CDR3 loop spans 15 amino acids. V was pared by 0 bases and J by 3 bases, with 11 bases between. The CDR3: CASSQDEGNYYGYTF. The CDR3, as DNA: TGTGCCAGCAGCCAAGATGAGGGCAACTACTATGGCTACACCTTC.

J is TRBJ2-1 and V is TRBV6-2 or TRBV6-3; 7 nucleotides match TRBD2. The CDR3 totals 15 residues. From germline, CDR1 is MNHEY and CDR2 SVGEGT. V trimming: 5 bases; J trimming: 4 bases; junction bases outside the gene matches: 8. The CDR3 DNA reads as TGTGCCAGCAGTCCCGAGCGGGACCATTACAATGAGCAGTTCTTC. Its translation: CASSPERDHYNEQFF.

V gene TRBV7-3 combines with J gene TRBJ2-2; D unclear. Germline V gene sequence: CDR1 SGHTA, CDR2 FQGTGA. The CDR3 has 13 residues. Trimming took 3 bases from V and 6 from J, leaving 8 bases between them. The CDR3 DNA is TGTGCCAGCAGCTTCGGTGCTGCCGGGGAGCTGTTTTTT. Amino acids: CASSFGAAGELFF.

CDR3 DNA: TGTGCCAGCTCACCACCGGGACTAGCAAGAGAGTTCTTC. Encoded protein: CASSPPGLAREFF. The chain carries TRBV18 and TRBJ2-1; 9 nucleotides line up with TRBD2. From germline, CDR1 is KGHSH and CDR2 LQKENI. The CDR3 contains 13 residues. The V gene end was trimmed by 0 bases and the J gene end by 14 bases; junction bases not matched to a gene: 5. Based on the CDR3 plus reference TRBV18 and TRBJ2-1, the full variable domain is NAGVMQNPRHLVRRRGQEARLRCSPMKGHSHVYWYRQLPEEGLKFMVYLQKENIIDESGMPKERFSAEFPKEGPSILRIQQVVRGDSAAYFCASSPPGLAREFFGPGTRLTVL.

This chain uses TRBV18 with TRBJ1-1, with D possibly being TRBD1 (6 bases). The CDR3 runs 15 residues. The V gene lost 0 bases and the J gene lost 0 bases, with 8 bases spanning the gap. CDR1 KGHSH and CDR2 LQKENI come from the germline V gene. CDR3 bases: TGTGCCAGCTCACCACCGGGGGCGGTGAACACTGAAGCTTTCTTT. Translation: CASSPPGAVNTEAFF. Drawing the rest from reference TRBV18 and TRBJ1-1, the complete variable domain is NAGVMQNPRHLVRRRGQEARLRCSPMKGHSHVYWYRQLPEEGLKFMVYLQKENIIDESGMPKERFSAEFPKEGPSILRIQQVVRGDSAAYFCASSPPGAVNTEAFFGQGTRLTVV.

This chain joins TRBV7-3 and TRBJ2-1, with TRBD1 matching over 8 bases. Germline V CDR1 and CDR2: SGHTA, FQGTGA. This CDR3 spans 15 amino acids. V gave up 5 bases and J gave up 7 bases; unmatched junction bases: 10. The CDR3 is CASSQGAPGINEQFF. The CDR3, as DNA: TGTGCCAGCAGCCAGGGGGCCCCAGGCATTAATGAGCAGTTCTTC.

This chain uses TRBV24-1 with TRBJ2-3; 12 bases align to TRBD1. This CDR3 spans 17 amino acids. Germline CDR1 reads KGHDR; CDR2 reads SFDVKD. The J segment lost 2 bases and the V segment lost 4 bases, leaving 6 bases of the junction unmatched. CDR3 nucleotide sequence: TGTGCCACCAGTGACCCTGGGACAGGGGGCATCACAGATACGCAGTATTTT. Residues: CATSDPGTGGITDTQYF.